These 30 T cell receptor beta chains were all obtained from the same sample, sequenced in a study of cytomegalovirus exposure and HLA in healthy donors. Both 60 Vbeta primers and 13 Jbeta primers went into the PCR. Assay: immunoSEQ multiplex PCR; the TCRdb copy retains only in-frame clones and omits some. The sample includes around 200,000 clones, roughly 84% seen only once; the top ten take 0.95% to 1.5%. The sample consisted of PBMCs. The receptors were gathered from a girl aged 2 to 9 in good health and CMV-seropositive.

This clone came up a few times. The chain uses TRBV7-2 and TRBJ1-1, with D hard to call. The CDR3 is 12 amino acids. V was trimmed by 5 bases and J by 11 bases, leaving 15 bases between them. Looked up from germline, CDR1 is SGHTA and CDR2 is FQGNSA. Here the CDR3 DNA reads TGTGCCAGCAGCCCTTACTCCCGAGGGGCTTTCTTT. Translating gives CASSPYSRGAFF.

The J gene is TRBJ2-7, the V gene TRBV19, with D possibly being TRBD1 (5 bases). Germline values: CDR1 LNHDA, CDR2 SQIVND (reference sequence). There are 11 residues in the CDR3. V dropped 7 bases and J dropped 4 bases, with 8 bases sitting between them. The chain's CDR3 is CASTQGYEQYF. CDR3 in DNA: TGTGCCAGTACTCAGGGTTACGAGCAGTACTTC.

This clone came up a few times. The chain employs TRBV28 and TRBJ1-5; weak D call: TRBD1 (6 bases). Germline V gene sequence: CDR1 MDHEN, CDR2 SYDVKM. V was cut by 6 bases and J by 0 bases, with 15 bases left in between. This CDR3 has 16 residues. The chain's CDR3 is CASRSSTGYSNQPQHF. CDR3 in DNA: TGTGCCAGCAGGTCCTCTACAGGGTATAGCAATCAGCCCCAGCATTTT.

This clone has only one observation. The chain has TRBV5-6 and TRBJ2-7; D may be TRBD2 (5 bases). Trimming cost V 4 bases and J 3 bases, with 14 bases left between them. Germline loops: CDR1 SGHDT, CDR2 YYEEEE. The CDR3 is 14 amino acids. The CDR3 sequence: CASSGGRNSYEQYF. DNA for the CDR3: TGTGCCAGCAGCGGCGGGCGGAATAGCTACGAGCAGTACTTC.

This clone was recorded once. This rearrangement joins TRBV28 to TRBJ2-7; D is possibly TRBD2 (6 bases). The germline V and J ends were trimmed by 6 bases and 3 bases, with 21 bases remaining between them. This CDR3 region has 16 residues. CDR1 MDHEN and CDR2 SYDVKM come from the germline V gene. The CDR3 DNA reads TGTGCCAGCAGAACTAACCGCGGGACGGATAACTACGAGCAGTACTTC. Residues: CASRTNRGTDNYEQYF.

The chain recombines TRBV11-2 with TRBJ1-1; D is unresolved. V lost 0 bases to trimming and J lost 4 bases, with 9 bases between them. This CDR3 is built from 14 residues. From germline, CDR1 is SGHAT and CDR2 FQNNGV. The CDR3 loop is CASSLDFRGTEAFF. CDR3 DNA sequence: TGTGCCAGCAGCTTAGATTTCCGGGGCACTGAAGCTTTCTTT.

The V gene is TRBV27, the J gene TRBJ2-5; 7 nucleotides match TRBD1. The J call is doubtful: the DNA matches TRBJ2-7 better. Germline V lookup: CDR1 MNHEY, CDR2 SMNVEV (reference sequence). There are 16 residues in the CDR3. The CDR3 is CASSLSAGQVPYEQYF. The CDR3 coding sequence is TGTGCCAGCAGTTTATCGGCCGGACAGGTCCCCTACGAGCAGTACTTC.

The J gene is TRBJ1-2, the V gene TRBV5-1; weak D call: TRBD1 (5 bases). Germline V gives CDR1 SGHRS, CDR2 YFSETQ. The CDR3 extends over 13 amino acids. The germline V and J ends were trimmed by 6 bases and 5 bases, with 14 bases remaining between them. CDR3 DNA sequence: TGCGCCAGCACCTCAAACAGGAATTATGGCTACACCTTC. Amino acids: CASTSNRNYGYTF.

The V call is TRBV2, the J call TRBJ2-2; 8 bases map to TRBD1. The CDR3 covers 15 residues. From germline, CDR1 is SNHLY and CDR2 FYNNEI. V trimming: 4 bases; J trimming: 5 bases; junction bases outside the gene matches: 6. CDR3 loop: CASSVSRGHTGELFF. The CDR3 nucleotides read TGTGCCAGCAGTGTAAGCAGGGGGCATACCGGGGAGCTGTTTTTT.

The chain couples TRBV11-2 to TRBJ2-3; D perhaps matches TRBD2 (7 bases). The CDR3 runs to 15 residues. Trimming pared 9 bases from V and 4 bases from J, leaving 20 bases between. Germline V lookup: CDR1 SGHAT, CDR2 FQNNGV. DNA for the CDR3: TGTGCCAGTCGCCGATCGGGGGGCGGGCCAGATACGCAGTATTTT. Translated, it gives CASRRSGGGPDTQYF.

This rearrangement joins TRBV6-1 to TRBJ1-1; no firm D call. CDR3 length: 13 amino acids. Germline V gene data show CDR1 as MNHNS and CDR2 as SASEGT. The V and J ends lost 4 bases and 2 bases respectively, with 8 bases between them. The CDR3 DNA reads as TGTGCCAGCAGTGGGACTCGAAACACTGAAGCTTTCTTT. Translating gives CASSGTRNTEAFF.

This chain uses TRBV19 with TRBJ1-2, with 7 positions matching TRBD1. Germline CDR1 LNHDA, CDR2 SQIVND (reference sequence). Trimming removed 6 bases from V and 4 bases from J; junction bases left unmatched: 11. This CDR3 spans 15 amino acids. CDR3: CASRGGTAISYGYTF. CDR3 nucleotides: TGTGCCAGTAGAGGGGGGACAGCCATTAGCTATGGCTACACCTTC.

The CDR3 DNA sequence: TGTGCCAGCAGCGTAGGGGGGACTAGTATTTCCGAGCAGTACTTC. It is translated as CASSVGGTSISEQYF. The V call is TRBV9, the J call TRBJ2-7; TRBD2 agrees at 8 bases. Germline V gives CDR1 SGDLS, CDR2 YYNGEE. The CDR3 totals 15 residues. V gave up 0 bases and J gave up 6 bases; unmatched junction bases: 8. The complete variable domain, with remaining parts taken from reference TRBV9 and TRBJ2-7, reads DSGVTQTPKHLITATGQRVTLRCSPRSGDLSVYWYQQSLDQGLQFLIQYYNGEERAKGNILERFSAQQFPDLHSELNLSSLELGDSALYFCASSVGGTSISEQYFGPGTRLTVT.

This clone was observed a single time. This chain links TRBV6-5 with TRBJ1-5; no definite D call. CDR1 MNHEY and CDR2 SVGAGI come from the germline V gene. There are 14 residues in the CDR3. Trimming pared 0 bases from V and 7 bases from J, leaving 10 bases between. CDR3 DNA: TGTGCCAGCAGTTACTCCGGGATCGGCCAGCCCCAGCATTTT. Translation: CASSYSGIGQPQHF.

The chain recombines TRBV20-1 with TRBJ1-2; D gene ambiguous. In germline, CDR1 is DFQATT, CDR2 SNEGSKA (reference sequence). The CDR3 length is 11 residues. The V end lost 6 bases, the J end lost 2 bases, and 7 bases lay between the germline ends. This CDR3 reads CSAWANYGYTF. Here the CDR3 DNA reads TGCAGTGCCTGGGCGAACTATGGCTACACCTTC.

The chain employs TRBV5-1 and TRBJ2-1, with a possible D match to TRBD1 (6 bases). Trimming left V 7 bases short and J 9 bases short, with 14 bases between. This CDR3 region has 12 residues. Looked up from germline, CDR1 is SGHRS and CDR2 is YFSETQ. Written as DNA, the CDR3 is TGCGCCAGCGTTTTGGACAGCGGTGAGCAGTTCTTC. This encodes CASVLDSGEQFF.

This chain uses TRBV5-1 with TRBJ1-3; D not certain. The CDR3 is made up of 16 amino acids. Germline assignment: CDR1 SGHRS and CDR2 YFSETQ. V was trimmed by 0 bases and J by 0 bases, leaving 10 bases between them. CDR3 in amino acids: CASSLGDTNSGNTIYF. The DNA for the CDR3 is TGCGCCAGCAGCTTGGGTGACACCAACTCTGGAAACACCATATATTTT.

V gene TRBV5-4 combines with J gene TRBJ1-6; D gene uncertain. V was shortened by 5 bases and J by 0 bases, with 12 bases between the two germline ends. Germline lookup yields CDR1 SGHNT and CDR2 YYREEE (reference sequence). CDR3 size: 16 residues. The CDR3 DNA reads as TGTGCCAGCAGTGTGGCGGGGTACTCCTATAATTCACCCCTCCACTTT. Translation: CASSVAGYSYNSPLHF.

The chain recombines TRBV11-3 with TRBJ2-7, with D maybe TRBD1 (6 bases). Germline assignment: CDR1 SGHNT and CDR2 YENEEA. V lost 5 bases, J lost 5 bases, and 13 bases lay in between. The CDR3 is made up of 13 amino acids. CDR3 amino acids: CASSPHPGDEQYF. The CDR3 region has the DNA TGTGCCAGCAGCCCCCACCCAGGGGACGAGCAGTACTTC.

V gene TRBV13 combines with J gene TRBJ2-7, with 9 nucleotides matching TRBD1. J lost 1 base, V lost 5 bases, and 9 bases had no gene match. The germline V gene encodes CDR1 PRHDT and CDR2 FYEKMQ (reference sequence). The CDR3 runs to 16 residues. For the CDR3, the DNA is TGTGCCAGCAGCCAACTCCCCGGGACAGGGTCCTACGAGCAGTACTTC. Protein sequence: CASSQLPGTGSYEQYF.

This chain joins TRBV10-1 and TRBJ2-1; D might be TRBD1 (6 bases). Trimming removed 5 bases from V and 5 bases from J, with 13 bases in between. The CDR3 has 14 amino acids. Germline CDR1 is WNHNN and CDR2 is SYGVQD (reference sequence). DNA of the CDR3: TGCGCCAGCAGTAAAAATAGGGGGAACAATGAGCAGTTCTTC. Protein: CASSKNRGNNEQFF.

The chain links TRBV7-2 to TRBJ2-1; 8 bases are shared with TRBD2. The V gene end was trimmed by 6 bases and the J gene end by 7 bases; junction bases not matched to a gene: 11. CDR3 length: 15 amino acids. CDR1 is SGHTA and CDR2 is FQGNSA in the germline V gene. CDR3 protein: CASSHSGIPGNEQFF. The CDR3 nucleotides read TGTGCCAGCAGTCATAGCGGGATACCAGGAAATGAGCAGTTCTTC.

The CDR3 is CASSVGTALNTEAFF. CDR3 sequence (DNA): TGTGCCAGCAGCGTAGGGACAGCTTTGAACACTGAAGCTTTCTTT. The V and J genes are TRBV9 and TRBJ1-1, with D possibly being TRBD1 (6 bases). CDR3 length: 15 amino acids. Trimming left V 0 bases short and J 0 bases short, with 9 bases between. The germline CDR1 and CDR2 sequences are SGDLS and YYNGEE.

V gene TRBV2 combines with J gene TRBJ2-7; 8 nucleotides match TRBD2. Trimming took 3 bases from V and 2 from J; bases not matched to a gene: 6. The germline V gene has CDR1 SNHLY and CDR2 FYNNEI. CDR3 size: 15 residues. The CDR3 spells CASSDQAGAPYEQYF. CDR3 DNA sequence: TGTGCCAGCAGTGATCAAGCGGGGGCCCCCTACGAGCAGTACTTC.

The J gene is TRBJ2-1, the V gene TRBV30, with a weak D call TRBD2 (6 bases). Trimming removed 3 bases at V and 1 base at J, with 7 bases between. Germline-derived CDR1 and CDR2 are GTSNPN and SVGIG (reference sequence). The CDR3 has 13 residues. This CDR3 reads CAWRGTSYNEQFF. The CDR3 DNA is TGTGCCTGGAGGGGGACTTCCTACAATGAGCAGTTCTTC.

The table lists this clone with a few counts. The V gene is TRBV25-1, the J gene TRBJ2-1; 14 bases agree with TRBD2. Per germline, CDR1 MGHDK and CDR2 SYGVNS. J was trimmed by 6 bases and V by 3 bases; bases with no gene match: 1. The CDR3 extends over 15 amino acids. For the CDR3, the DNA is TGTGCCAGCAGTGAGACTAGCGGGAGGGCCAATGAGCAGTTCTTC. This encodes CASSETSGRANEQFF.

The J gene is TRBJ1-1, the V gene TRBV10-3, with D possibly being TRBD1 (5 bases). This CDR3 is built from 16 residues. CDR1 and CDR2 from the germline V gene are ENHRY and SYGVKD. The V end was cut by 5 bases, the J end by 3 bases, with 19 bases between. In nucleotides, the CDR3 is TGTGCCATCAGTATGCTAGTGGACCGGGGGTACACTGAAGCTTTCTTT. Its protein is CAISMLVDRGYTEAFF.

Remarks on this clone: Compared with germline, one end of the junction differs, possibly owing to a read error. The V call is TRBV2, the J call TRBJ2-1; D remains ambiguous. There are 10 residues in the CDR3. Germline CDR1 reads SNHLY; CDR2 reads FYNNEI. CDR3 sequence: CASNRNEQLF. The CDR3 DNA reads TGTGCCAGCAACAGAAACGAGCAGCTCTTC.

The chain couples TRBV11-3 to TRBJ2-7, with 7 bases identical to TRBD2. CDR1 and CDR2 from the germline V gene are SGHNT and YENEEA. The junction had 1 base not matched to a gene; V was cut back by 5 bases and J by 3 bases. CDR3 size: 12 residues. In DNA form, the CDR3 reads TGTGCCAGCAGCAAGCGGGGCTACGAGCAGTACTTC. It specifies CASSKRGYEQYF.

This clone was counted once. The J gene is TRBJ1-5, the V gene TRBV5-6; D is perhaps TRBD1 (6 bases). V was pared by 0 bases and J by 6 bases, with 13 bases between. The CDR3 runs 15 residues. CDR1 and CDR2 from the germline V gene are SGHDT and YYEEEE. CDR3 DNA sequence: TGTGCCAGCAGCTTGGGGCAGGGGAATAGTCAGCCCCAGCATTTT. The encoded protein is CASSLGQGNSQPQHF.